What follows are 22 T cell receptor beta chains derived from one specimen sequenced in a study of shared clonotypes between healthy human individuals. The repertoire was sequenced with immunoSEQ multiplex PCR; TCRdb's copy has only in-frame clones and lacks some. The table records under 2,500,000 clones, almost 96% of them present only once. Sequenced sample: naive CD4+ T cells sorted from blood. Indicated subset: CD45RA+ positively selected. The receptors derive from a man between 18 and 29 years old in good health.

The gene calls are TRBV5-4 and TRBJ2-7, with TRBD2 matching 12 bases. The length of the CDR3 is 15 residues. The germline CDR1 and CDR2 sequences are SGHNT and YYREEE (reference sequence). J was trimmed by 7 bases and V by 0 bases; bases with no gene match: 5. CDR3 nucleotides: TGTGCCAGCAGCTTGGGGACTAGCGGGACCGGTGAGCAGTACTTC. It is translated as CASSLGTSGTGEQYF.

V and J are TRBV5-1 and TRBJ1-5; D possibly corresponds to TRBD1 (6 bases). The CDR3 is made up of 14 amino acids. Trimming removed 1 base from V and 4 bases from J, with 9 bases in between. Germline V gives CDR1 SGHRS, CDR2 YFSETQ. The CDR3 here is CASSLKGENQPQHF. CDR3 sequence (DNA): TGCGCCAGCAGCTTGAAGGGGGAAAATCAGCCCCAGCATTTT.

As to this clone: Within the sample, other DNA sequences also encode this same CDR3. The V call is TRBV30, the J call TRBJ2-3, with 7 bases aligning to TRBD2. The germline gives CDR1 GTSNPN, CDR2 SVGIG (reference sequence). V was pared by 0 bases and J by 3 bases, with 6 bases of the junction left unmatched. This CDR3 contains 15 residues. DNA for the CDR3: TGTGCCTGGAGTGTAGGGTCCGGGGGGACAGATACGCAGTATTTT. Residues: CAWSVGSGGTDTQYF.

This clone was observed once. This chain links TRBV27 with TRBJ2-7; maybe TRBD2 (5 bases). The CDR3 has 16 residues. V lost 5 bases, J lost 1 base, and 18 bases lay in between. Germline CDR1 MNHEY, CDR2 SMNVEV (reference sequence). In DNA form, the CDR3 reads TGTGCCAGCAGTCGGGGTGGAACGGTACCATCCTACGAGCAGTACTTC. Translation gives CASSRGGTVPSYEQYF.

The chain employs TRBV2 and TRBJ2-7, with a weak D call TRBD2 (6 bases). The CDR3 has 14 amino acids. Germline values: CDR1 SNHLY, CDR2 FYNNEI. The V end was cut by 2 bases, the J end by 6 bases, with 14 bases between. This chain's CDR3 is CASSEQRVSSEQYF. The DNA for the CDR3 is TGTGCCAGCAGTGAACAGCGGGTGAGTTCCGAGCAGTACTTC.

The V call is TRBV10-3, the J call TRBJ2-1, with TRBD2 matching 10 bases. The germline V gene encodes CDR1 ENHRY and CDR2 SYGVKD. The V segment lost 3 bases and the J segment 5 bases; nucleotides outside the gene matches: 7. The CDR3 loop spans 16 amino acids. The CDR3 reads CAISDSQLAGHNEQFF. In DNA, the CDR3 is TGTGCCATCAGTGATTCTCAACTAGCGGGACACAATGAGCAGTTCTTC.

The J gene is TRBJ2-4, the V gene TRBV20-1; D gene unclear. With 2 bases removed from V and 8 bases from J, the gap between germline ends came to 7 bases. The CDR3 runs 11 residues. Germline lookup yields CDR1 DFQATT and CDR2 SNEGSKA (reference sequence). The CDR3 region has the DNA TGCAGTGCTAGACCCAAGGACATTCAGTACTTC. Its translation is CSARPKDIQYF.

Note on this clone: In the same sample, other DNA sequences code for this CDR3. The chain employs TRBV18 and TRBJ2-3, with TRBD2 identical over 8 bases. CDR1 and CDR2 (germline): KGHSH, LQKENI. Trimming cost V 3 bases and J 4 bases; bases outside gene matches: 3. The CDR3 length is 14 residues. CDR3 in amino acids: CASSPLAGSDTQYF. DNA of the CDR3: TGTGCCAGCTCACCGCTAGCGGGTTCAGATACGCAGTATTTT.

The V gene is TRBV29-1, the J gene TRBJ1-5; D perhaps matches TRBD1 (5 bases). The CDR3 has 13 residues. Looked up from germline, CDR1 is SQVTM and CDR2 is ANQGSEA. The germline V and J ends were trimmed by 6 bases and 0 bases, with 9 bases remaining between them. CDR3 loop: CSVLGDSNQPQHF. The CDR3 coding sequence is TGCAGCGTACTGGGGGATAGCAATCAGCCCCAGCATTTT.

The chain employs TRBV7-9 and TRBJ1-5; a possible D gene is TRBD1 (6 bases). The germline V and J ends were trimmed by 4 bases and 5 bases, with 12 bases remaining between them. Germline V gives CDR1 SEHNR, CDR2 FQNEAQ (reference sequence). The length of the CDR3 is 14 residues. The CDR3 reads CASSWDTLDQPQHF. CDR3 sequence (DNA): TGTGCCAGCAGCTGGGACACCTTAGATCAGCCCCAGCATTTT.

The chain has TRBV7-6 and TRBJ2-3; TRBD2 aligns across 14 bases. Germline V gene data show CDR1 as SGHVS and CDR2 as FNYEAQ. This CDR3 contains 15 residues. Trimming cost V 5 bases and J 7 bases; bases outside gene matches: 5. The CDR3, as DNA: TGTGCCAGCAGCCCGGGGACTAGCGGGAGTTATACGCAGTATTTT. Its protein product is CASSPGTSGSYTQYF.

The chain carries TRBV5-8 and TRBJ2-7; 8 nucleotides align to TRBD1. In germline, CDR1 is SGHTS, CDR2 YDEGEE. The CDR3 contains 18 residues. The V segment lost 3 bases and the J segment 1 base; nucleotides outside the gene matches: 15. The DNA of the CDR3 is TGTGCCAGCAGCTCGAAAGGGGACAGGATGAAGGGATCCTACGAGCAGTACTTC. Translating gives CASSSKGDRMKGSYEQYF.

In its sample, this clone was seen once. This rearrangement joins TRBV2 to TRBJ1-2; the D is unclear. The CDR3 covers 14 residues. Trimming removed 4 bases from V and 1 base from J, with 10 bases in between. CDR1 and CDR2 (germline): SNHLY, FYNNEI. The CDR3 DNA sequence: TGTGCCAGCAGTGCCCTGGGGAATAACTATGGCTACACCTTC. Translated: CASSALGNNYGYTF.

The chain recombines TRBV6-4 with TRBJ1-5, with TRBD1 as a possible D gene (5 bases). V was pared by 5 bases and J by 3 bases, with 8 bases between. This CDR3 region has 13 residues. Germline values: CDR1 MRHNA, CDR2 SNTAGT. The CDR3 loop is CASSNGANQPQHF. Here the CDR3 DNA reads TGTGCCAGCAGTAACGGGGCCAATCAGCCCCAGCATTTT.

This chain links TRBV30 with TRBJ2-7; D possibly corresponds to TRBD2 (5 bases). The CDR3 is made up of 13 amino acids. Per germline, CDR1 GTSNPN and CDR2 SVGIG (reference sequence). Trimming shortened V by 2 bases and J by 4 bases, and 12 bases separated the two germline ends. In DNA, the CDR3 is TGTGCCTGGAGTCGGGGTCCCCCTTACGAGCAGTACTTC. This translates into CAWSRGPPYEQYF.

V gene TRBV30 combines with J gene TRBJ1-2; 8 bases are a match to TRBD1. The CDR3 sequence is 16 residues long. Germline V gene data show CDR1 as GTSNPN and CDR2 as SVGIG (reference sequence). J gave up 1 base and V 2 bases, and 9 bases lay outside the gene matches. CDR3 sequence (DNA): TGTGCCTGGAGTCCGGCAGGGGGCCTAATTAACTATGGCTACACCTTC. This encodes CAWSPAGGLINYGYTF.

V usage is TRBV4-2 and J usage is TRBJ2-1; weak D call: TRBD2 (7 bases). Looked up from germline, CDR1 is LGHNA and CDR2 is YNFKEQ. The CDR3 contains 17 residues. V was shortened by 0 bases and J by 7 bases, with 19 bases between the two germline ends. CDR3: CASSQDPVGGARNEQFF. DNA for the CDR3: TGTGCCAGCAGCCAAGATCCGGTAGGGGGGGCCCGGAATGAGCAGTTCTTC.

This clone was seen a single time. Other DNA sequences in this specimen translate into the identical CDR3. The V gene is TRBV19, the J gene TRBJ2-7, with TRBD2 as a possible D gene (5 bases). Germline values: CDR1 LNHDA, CDR2 SQIVND (reference sequence). Trimming cost V 6 bases and J 2 bases, with 11 bases left between them. The CDR3 runs to 13 residues. Written as DNA, the CDR3 is TGTGCCAGTAGCCCCCGGGGTACCTACGAGCAGTACTTC. It yields the protein CASSPRGTYEQYF. The whole variable domain, filled in from reference TRBV19 and TRBJ2-7, reads DGGITQSPKYLFRKEGQNVTLSCEQNLNHDAMYWYRQDPGQGLRLIYYSQIVNDFQKGDIAEGYSVSREKKESFPLTVTSAQKNPTAFYLCASSPRGTYEQYFGPGTRLTVT.

The count of this clone is one. V is TRBV10-2 and J is TRBJ2-3, with TRBD1 identical over 7 bases. V lost 3 bases to trimming and J lost 2 bases; unmatched junction nucleotides: 5. The CDR3 covers 15 residues. CDR1 and CDR2 (germline): WSHSY, SAAADI. The CDR3 sequence is CASSDGQDHTDTQYF. CDR3 in DNA: TGCGCCAGCAGTGACGGACAGGACCACACAGATACGCAGTATTTT.

This chain joins TRBV5-1 and TRBJ2-1; 10 bases are a match to TRBD1. This CDR3 region has 14 residues. Unmatched junction bases numbered 5, after V lost 0 bases and J lost 11 bases. CDR1 SGHRS and CDR2 YFSETQ come from the germline V gene. CDR3 residues: CASSLELTGGKQFF. CDR3 DNA sequence: TGCGCCAGCAGCTTGGAGTTGACAGGGGGCAAGCAGTTCTTC.

The chain carries TRBV28 and TRBJ1-2, with a tentative D call TRBD1 (6 bases). Per germline, CDR1 MDHEN and CDR2 SYDVKM. The CDR3 is 15 residues long. V was pared by 5 bases and J by 3 bases, with 16 bases between. CDR3 sequence: CASSLFRGRDYGYTF. DNA of the CDR3: TGTGCCAGCAGTCTCTTCCGGGGGCGGGACTATGGCTACACCTTC.

The chain links TRBV11-3 to TRBJ2-3; D not resolved. The CDR3 spans 15 residues. Deletions cut 0 bases from V and 1 base from J, with 8 bases between. Per germline, CDR1 SGHNT and CDR2 YENEEA. CDR3: CASSLDGSRTDTQYF. The CDR3 bases are TGTGCCAGCAGCTTAGATGGTTCTCGCACAGATACGCAGTATTTT.